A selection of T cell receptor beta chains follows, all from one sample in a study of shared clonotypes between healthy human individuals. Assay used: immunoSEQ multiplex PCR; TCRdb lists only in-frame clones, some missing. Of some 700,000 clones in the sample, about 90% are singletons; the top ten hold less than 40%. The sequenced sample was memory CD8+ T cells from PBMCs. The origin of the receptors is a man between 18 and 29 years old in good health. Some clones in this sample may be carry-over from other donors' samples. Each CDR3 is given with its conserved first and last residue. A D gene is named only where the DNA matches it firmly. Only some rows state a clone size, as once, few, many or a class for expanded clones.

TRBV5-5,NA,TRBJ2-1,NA,CASSPRATTYNEQFF,TGTGCCAGCAGCCCGCGGGCGACTACCTACAATGAGCAGTTCTTC
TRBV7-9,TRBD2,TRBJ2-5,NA,CASSLASAGGQETQYF,TGTGCCAGCAGCTTAGCGAGTGCGGGGGGACAAGAGACCCAGTACTTC
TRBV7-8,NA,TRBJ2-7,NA,CASSLVRVQGGNEQYF,TGTGCCAGCAGCTTAGTCCGGGTTCAGGGAGGCAACGAGCAGTACTTC
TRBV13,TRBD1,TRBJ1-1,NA,CASSEGQGQNTEAFF,TGTGCCAGCAGCGAAGGACAGGGACAAAACACTGAAGCTTTCTTT
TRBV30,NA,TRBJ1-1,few,CAWSVGNTEAFF,TGTGCCTGGAGTGTAGGAAACACTGAAGCTTTCTTT
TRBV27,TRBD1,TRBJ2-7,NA,CASSLLPGQEISYEQYF,TGTGCCAGCAGTTTACTGCCGGGACAGGAGATCTCCTACGAGCAGTACTTC
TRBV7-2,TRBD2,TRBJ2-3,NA,CASSLKRGRGTDTQYF,TGTGCCAGCAGCTTGAAGCGGGGACGAGGCACAGATACGCAGTATTTT
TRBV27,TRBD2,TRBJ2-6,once,CASSLGGPSGSRSGANVLTF,TGTGCCAGCAGTTTAGGGGGCCCTAGCGGGAGTCGCTCTGGGGCCAACGTCCTGACTTTC
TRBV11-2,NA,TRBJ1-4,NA,CASSLVGPGPMNEKLFF,TGTGCCAGCAGCTTAGTAGGCCCAGGGCCCATGAATGAAAAACTGTTTTTT
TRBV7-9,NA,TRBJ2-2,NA,CASSPGAGELFF,TGTGCCAGCAGTCCAGGGGCCGGGGAGCTGTTTTTT
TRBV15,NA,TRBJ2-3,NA,CATSVRRGYQGTDTQYF,TGTGCCACCAGCGTACGCCGGGGATACCAAGGCACAGATACGCAGTATTTT
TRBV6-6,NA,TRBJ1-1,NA,CASSAGYTEAFF,TGTGCCAGCAGTGCTGGGTACACTGAAGCTTTCTTT
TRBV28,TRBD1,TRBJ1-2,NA,CASSLKGAGGYTF,TGTGCCAGCAGTTTAAAGGGGGCTGGAGGCTACACCTTC
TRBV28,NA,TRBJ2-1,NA,CASSSPRDGSYNEQFF,TGTGCCAGCAGTTCGCCCCGGGACGGGTCCTACAATGAGCAGTTCTTC
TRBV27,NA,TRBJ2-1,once,CASGDEQFF,TGTGCCAGTGGGGATGAGCAGTTCTTC
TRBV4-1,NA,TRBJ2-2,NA,CASSQDRETTNTGELFF,TGCGCCAGCAGCCAAGACAGGGAGACTACGAACACCGGGGAGCTGTTTTTT
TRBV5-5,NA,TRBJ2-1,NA,CASSFGNEQFF,TGTGCCAGCAGCTTTGGCAATGAGCAGTTCTTC
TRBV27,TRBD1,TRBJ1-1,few,CASSFQGVNTEAFF,TGTGCCAGCAGTTTCCAGGGGGTGAACACTGAAGCTTTCTTT
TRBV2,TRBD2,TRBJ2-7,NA,CASSITSGIGYEQYF,TGTGCCAGCAGCATTACTAGCGGGATTGGCTACGAGCAGTACTTC
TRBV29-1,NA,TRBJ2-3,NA,CSVEFLASDTQYF,TGCAGCGTTGAGTTCCTAGCGTCAGATACGCAGTATTTT
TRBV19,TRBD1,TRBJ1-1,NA,CASTGQGSGFF,TGTGCCAGTACAGGACAGGGTAGCGGTTTCTTT
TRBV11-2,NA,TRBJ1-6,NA,CASSFYVSPLHF,TGTGCCAGCAGCTTTTACGTTTCACCCCTCCACTTT
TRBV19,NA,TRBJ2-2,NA,CASSPPGDGDGNTGELFF,TGTGCCAGTAGCCCTCCCGGGGACGGGGACGGGAACACCGGGGAGCTGTTTTTT
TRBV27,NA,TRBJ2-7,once,CASSWRGAYEQYF,TGTGCCAGCAGTTGGAGGGGAGCCTACGAGCAGTACTTC
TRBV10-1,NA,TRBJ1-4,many,CASSEWNGRVDIANEKLFF,TGCGCCAGCAGTGAGTGGAATGGGAGGGTTGATATCGCTAATGAAAAACTGTTTTTT
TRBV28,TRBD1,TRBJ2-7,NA,CAARQEGTGRDEQYF,TGTGCCGCACGACAGGAAGGGACAGGGAGGGACGAGCAGTACTTC
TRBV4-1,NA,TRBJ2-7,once,CASSQDLEGEQYF,TGCGCCAGCAGCCAAGATCTGGAGGGCGAGCAGTACTTC
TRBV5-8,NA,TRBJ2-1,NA,CASSLRGINNEQFF,TGTGCCAGCAGCTTACGGGGCATCAACAATGAGCAGTTCTTC
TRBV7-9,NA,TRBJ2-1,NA,CASKSELVNEQFF,TGTGCCAGCAAGAGTGAGCTAGTAAATGAGCAGTTCTTC
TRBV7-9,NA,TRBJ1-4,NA,CASSRTEVNEKLFF,TGTGCCAGCAGCCGGACGGAAGTTAATGAAAAACTGTTTTTT